This TCR beta chain derives from a study of T-cell reconstitution after alpha-beta-depleted transplantation in children. Study-wide findings and caveats: Several hundred expanded graft clones reportedly supplied alpha-beta T cells about two months after transplant. Surviving recipient T cells and thymic progenitors underlay high day-60 TCRbeta diversity in some patients. Hyperexpanded clones declined; after one year, newly produced T cells mostly supplied diversity.

CDR3 length equals 18 residues. The trim removed 5 bases at V and 6 bases at J, leaving 14 bases unmatched. At least ten counts were recorded for this clonotype. Its antigen is undetermined. The library targeted TCRbeta and was prepared with unique molecular identifiers. TCRdb recomputed calls from the PCR reads with MiXCR, one row per CDR3 protein. Of around 250,000 distinct CDR3 sequences listed, roughly a quarter are singletons. The source material was PBMCs, sampled before TCRalphabeta/CD19-depleted stem cell transplant. This chain links TRBV12-3 or TRBV12-4 with TRBJ2-1; 12 bases align to TRBD2. The clonotype was recovered from a girl aged 2 to 9 with Fanconi anemia, due to receive a stem cell transplant. DNA of the CDR3: TGTGCCAGCAGTCCGCCCTACCCGACTAGCGGGAGCCCCAATGAGCAGTTCTTC. Residues: CASSPPYPTSGSPNEQFF.